These 26 T cell receptor beta chains share one sample of origin, sequenced in a study of blood T cells in healthy people across ages. Then a second PCR, running roughly 6 to 11 cycles, was carried out with a sample-barcoded 5' primer and a J-beta primer mix. MiXCR, applied by TCRdb to the 5' RACE reads, yields one record per CDR3 protein. The table has 1.5 million to 2 million distinct CDR3 sequences, roughly two fifths seen once. The sequencing input was blood. Receptors originate from a human donor in good health.

V and J are TRBV6-2 or TRBV6-3 and TRBJ2-7; 8 bases fit TRBD2. In germline, CDR1 is MNHEY, CDR2 SVGEGT. The CDR3 consists of 19 residues. The trim removed 2 bases at V and 0 bases at J, leaving 15 bases unmatched. The CDR3: CASSYNPIPGGGPSYEQYF. The CDR3 DNA sequence: TGTGCCAGCAGTTACAATCCAATTCCTGGCGGGGGGCCCTCCTACGAGCAGTACTTC.

The rearrangement uses TRBV20-1 and TRBJ2-2, with D unresolved. CDR3 length: 12 residues. Germline lookup yields CDR1 DFQATT and CDR2 SNEGSKA (reference sequence). Trimming took 4 bases from V and 7 from J, leaving 10 bases between them. Here the CDR3 DNA reads TGCAGTGCTAATAAATATCTCGGGGAGCTGTTTTTT. Translation gives CSANKYLGELFF.

The chain joins TRBV2 to TRBJ2-1, with 11 bases matching TRBD2. Trimming removed 7 bases from V and 6 bases from J; junction bases left unmatched: 14. The CDR3 covers 17 residues. Per the germline V gene, CDR1 is SNHLY and CDR2 is FYNNEI. The DNA of the CDR3 is TGTGCCAGCACCAAGGATAGCGGGGGGGCCAGGTTCAATGAGCAGTTCTTC. Translating gives CASTKDSGGARFNEQFF.

This clonotype appeared a few times. The V call is TRBV25-1, the J call TRBJ2-3; D ambiguous. The germline CDR1 and CDR2 sequences are MGHDK and SYGVNS. V was trimmed by 1 base and J by 3 bases, leaving 8 bases between them. The CDR3 sequence is 14 residues long. The DNA of the CDR3 is TGTGCCAGCAGTGAATTTTTGGGTACAGATACGCAGTATTTT. Amino acid sequence: CASSEFLGTDTQYF.

This clonotype was observed at least ten times. V gene TRBV20-1 combines with J gene TRBJ2-5; 7 positions match TRBD1. This CDR3 comprises 13 residues. The J segment lost 4 bases and the V segment lost 6 bases, leaving 8 bases of the junction unmatched. CDR1 and CDR2 from the germline V gene are DFQATT and SNEGSKA (reference sequence). The DNA for the CDR3 is TGCAGTGCACCCACAGGGGTAGGAGAGACCCAGTACTTC. Its translation: CSAPTGVGETQYF.

V usage is TRBV7-6 and J usage is TRBJ2-7; the D gene is possibly TRBD2 (6 bases). The germline CDR1 and CDR2 sequences are SGHVS and FNYEAQ. The CDR3 has 16 amino acids. The V gene lost 5 bases and the J gene lost 3 bases, with 20 bases spanning the gap. The CDR3 DNA sequence: TGTGCCAGCAGCCTAGGGGTCGGAGGAGGGTTCTACGAGCAGTACTTC. Protein: CASSLGVGGGFYEQYF.

The chain is built from TRBV7-3 and TRBJ2-3; no firm D call. CDR3 length: 15 amino acids. Trimming took 0 bases from V and 2 from J, leaving 9 bases between them. Looked up from germline, CDR1 is SGHTA and CDR2 is FQGTGA. The CDR3 coding sequence is TGTGCCAGCAGCTTAACTCGGACCCTCACAGATACGCAGTATTTT. It specifies CASSLTRTLTDTQYF.

The table lists this clonotype with a few counts. The chain has TRBV12-3 or TRBV12-4 and TRBJ1-4; tentative D call: TRBD1 (5 bases). Trimming left V 5 bases short and J 4 bases short, with 32 bases between. The CDR3 is made up of 21 amino acids. The DNA for the CDR3 is TGTGCCAGCAGTGCCATGACAGAGATATTTTCCCTAGGCAAGCGTAATGAAAAACTGTTTTTT. This sequence encodes CASSAMTEIFSLGKRNEKLFF.

The J gene is TRBJ2-5, the V gene TRBV7-2, with D possibly matching TRBD1 (6 bases). Germline assignment: CDR1 SGHTA and CDR2 FQGNSA. The CDR3 has 13 amino acids. Trimming left V 3 bases short and J 4 bases short, with 9 bases between. Here the CDR3 reads CASSFKQGETQYF. The CDR3, as DNA: TGTGCCAGCAGCTTTAAACAGGGAGAGACCCAGTACTTC.

The J gene is TRBJ1-1, the V gene TRBV20-1; possibly TRBD1 for D (5 bases). The CDR3 is 15 residues long. V lost 4 bases, J lost 0 bases, and 15 bases lay in between. Germline CDR1 reads DFQATT; CDR2 reads SNEGSKA (reference sequence). The CDR3 DNA is TGCAGTGCTAAAGGGTCAGGGACCATGAACACTGAAGCTTTCTTT. Amino acids: CSAKGSGTMNTEAFF.

This clonotype has a handful of counts. The chain carries TRBV7-8 and TRBJ2-7, with D possibly matching TRBD1 (5 bases). V lost 4 bases to trimming and J lost 1 base, with 17 bases between them. CDR1 is SGHVS, CDR2 FQNEAQ, per germline. The CDR3 has 16 residues. CDR3 sequence reads: CASSSPRGTFSYEQYF. The CDR3 DNA reads TGTGCCAGCAGCTCCCCTAGGGGAACCTTTTCCTACGAGCAGTACTTC.

This clonotype occurred once. The chain couples TRBV7-8 to TRBJ2-5; 9 nucleotides align to TRBD2. The germline CDR1 and CDR2 sequences are SGHVS and FQNEAQ. This CDR3 is 19 amino acids long. Germline trimming cut 3 bases from V and 3 bases from J; bases unmatched to any gene: 17. The chain's CDR3 is CASSFPGPQAGGGKETQYF. The CDR3 nucleotides read TGTGCCAGCAGCTTCCCCGGTCCCCAGGCGGGGGGGGGCAAAGAGACCCAGTACTTC.

The V call is TRBV25-1, the J call TRBJ1-6; tentative D call: TRBD1 (5 bases). CDR3 length equals 16 residues. Trimming removed 1 base at V and 13 bases at J, with 20 bases between. The germline V gene encodes CDR1 MGHDK and CDR2 SYGVNS. In nucleotides, the CDR3 is TGTGCCAGCAGTGAATTCCGGGACGTTGGGCTTCGGCCCCTCCACTTT. It is translated as CASSEFRDVGLRPLHF.

V gene TRBV7-9 combines with J gene TRBJ1-2; 7 bases are a match to TRBD1. This CDR3 region has 15 residues. Germline assignment: CDR1 SEHNR and CDR2 FQNEAQ (reference sequence). The V segment lost 5 bases and the J segment 3 bases; nucleotides outside the gene matches: 9. CDR3 sequence reads: CASSAAGQPDYGYTF. DNA of the CDR3: TGTGCCAGCAGCGCCGCGGGACAGCCAGACTATGGCTACACCTTC.

This clonotype was observed a single time. An end of the junction does not agree with germline; a read error may underlie this. V usage is TRBV12-3 or TRBV12-4 and J usage is TRBJ2-1, with a possible D match to TRBD1 (6 bases). The CDR3 sequence is 12 residues long. The CDR3 spells CAGSADSNEQFF. The CDR3 DNA is TGTGCCGGCAGCGCGGACAGCAATGAGCAGTTCTTC.

This rearrangement joins TRBV28 to TRBJ1-2; D call uncertain. The CDR3 totals 13 residues. V lost 8 bases and J lost 5, with 15 bases in between. The germline gives CDR1 MDHEN, CDR2 SYDVKM. This chain's CDR3 is CASGIWTGYGYTF. As DNA, the CDR3 is TGTGCCAGCGGAATATGGACCGGTTATGGCTACACCTTC.

The rearrangement uses TRBV5-1 and TRBJ2-1; 8 nucleotides match TRBD2. CDR1 is SGHRS and CDR2 is YFSETQ in the germline V gene. V trimming: 4 bases; J trimming: 9 bases; junction bases outside the gene matches: 12. The CDR3 runs 15 residues. The CDR3 spells CASSPGPQSGGEQFF. CDR3 bases: TGCGCCAGCAGCCCGGGACCACAAAGCGGGGGTGAGCAGTTCTTC. The full variable domain, rest sourced from reference TRBV5-1 and TRBJ2-1, is KAGVTQTPRYLIKTRGQQVTLSCSPISGHRSVSWYQQTPGQGLQFLFEYFSETQRNKGNFPGRFSGRQFSNSRSEMNVSTLELGDSALYLCASSPGPQSGGEQFFGPGTRLTVL.

The CDR3 here is CASSSQDSNQPQHF. CDR3 bases: TGTGCCAGCAGCTCCCAAGATAGCAATCAGCCCCAGCATTTT. V usage is TRBV7-9 and J usage is TRBJ1-5; D not certain. CDR3 length: 14 residues. V was clipped by 4 bases and J by 0 bases, with 7 bases between them. CDR1 is SEHNR, CDR2 FQNEAQ, per germline (reference sequence).

The chain carries TRBV6-5 and TRBJ2-5, with TRBD1 matching over 8 bases. The closer fit of TRBJ2-7 to the DNA end suggests the J call may be wrong. The CDR3 has 15 amino acids. Germline V gene lookup returns CDR1 MNHEY and CDR2 SVGAGI. This chain's CDR3 is CASSQRTGIKVEQYF. The CDR3 coding sequence is TGTGCCAGCAGTCAACGGACAGGGATAAAGGTCGAGCAGTACTTC.

A few counts support this clonotype. The V call is TRBV10-3, the J call TRBJ2-3, with D possibly being TRBD2 (5 bases). CDR3 size: 16 residues. Deletions cut 4 bases from V and 5 bases from J, with 19 bases between. CDR1 is ENHRY and CDR2 is SYGVKD in the germline V gene. The CDR3 is CAISVKRPSGGDTQYF. CDR3 DNA sequence: TGTGCCATCAGTGTTAAGAGGCCATCCGGAGGAGATACGCAGTATTTT.

The chain combines TRBV5-1 with TRBJ1-2; D is unclear. There are 13 residues in the CDR3. V lost 0 bases, J lost 6 bases, and 9 bases lay in between. Germline values: CDR1 SGHRS, CDR2 YFSETQ. The CDR3 region is CASSLAVADGYTF. CDR3 nucleotide sequence: TGCGCCAGCAGCTTGGCTGTAGCGGATGGCTACACCTTC.

The chain couples TRBV20-1 to TRBJ1-2, with 7 bases fitting TRBD1. Germline V CDR1 and CDR2: DFQATT, SNEGSKA (reference sequence). Losses at the gene ends were 3 bases for V and 3 bases for J; bases not matched to a gene: 7. The CDR3 is made up of 14 amino acids. In nucleotides, the CDR3 is TGCAGTGCTAGCATCACAGGGGTCGACTATGGCTACACCTTC. This sequence encodes CSASITGVDYGYTF.

This clonotype has more than one count but fewer than ten. A much larger clone differs by one base, so this may be a read error. This rearrangement joins TRBV5-6 to TRBJ2-7; D not resolved. With 3 bases removed from V and 1 base from J, the gap between germline ends came to 8 bases. CDR3 length equals 13 residues. Germline lookup yields CDR1 SGHDT and CDR2 YYEEEE. The CDR3 here is CASSSAASYEQYF. CDR3 in DNA: TGTGCCAGCAGCTCGGCTGCTTCCTACGAGCAGTACTTC. The full variable domain, its missing parts supplied by reference TRBV5-6 and TRBJ2-7, is DAGVTQSPTHLIKTRGQQVTLRCSPKSGHDTVSWYQQALGQGPQFIFQYYEEEERQRGNFPDRFSGHQFPNYSSELNVNALLLGDSALYLCASSSAASYEQYFGPGTRLTVT.

The CDR3 spells CASSLDRWNGYTF. The CDR3 nucleotides read TGTGCCAGCAGTCTAGACAGGTGGAACGGCTACACCTTC. This chain uses TRBV12-3 or TRBV12-4 with TRBJ1-2, with D maybe TRBD1 (6 bases). The CDR3 contains 13 residues. The V end was cut by 5 bases, the J end by 8 bases, with 15 bases between.

This clonotype was found a few times. The chain has TRBV3-1 and TRBJ2-5; no firm D call. V lost 0 bases and J lost 2, with 10 bases in between. Germline CDR1 and CDR2: LGHDT and YNNKEL (reference sequence). The CDR3 extends over 15 amino acids. CDR3 region: CASSQDLVGQETQYF. The CDR3 DNA sequence: TGTGCCAGCAGCCAAGACCTAGTGGGACAAGAGACCCAGTACTTC.

The V call is TRBV2, the J call TRBJ1-2; a possible D gene is TRBD1 (6 bases). The ends were cut back, 6 bases at V and 6 bases at J, with 20 bases in the middle. The CDR3 has 15 residues. Germline V CDR1 and CDR2: SNHLY, FYNNEI. The CDR3 bases are TGTGCCAGCAGACCCGGACAGTCGATCGGCCATGGCTACACCTTC. Its translation is CASRPGQSIGHGYTF.